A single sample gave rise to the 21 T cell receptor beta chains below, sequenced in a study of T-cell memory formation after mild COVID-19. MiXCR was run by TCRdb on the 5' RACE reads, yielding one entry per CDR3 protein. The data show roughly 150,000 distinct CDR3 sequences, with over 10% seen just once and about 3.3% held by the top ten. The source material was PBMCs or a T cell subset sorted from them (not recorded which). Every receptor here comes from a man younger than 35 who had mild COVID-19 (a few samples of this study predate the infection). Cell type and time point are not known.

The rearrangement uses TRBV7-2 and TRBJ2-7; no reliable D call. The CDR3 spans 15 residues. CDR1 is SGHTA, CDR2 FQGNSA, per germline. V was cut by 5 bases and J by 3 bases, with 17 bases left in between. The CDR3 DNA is TGTGCCAGCAGCCGCATCGCATCGCCTAGCTACGAGCAGTACTTC. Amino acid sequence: CASSRIASPSYEQYF.

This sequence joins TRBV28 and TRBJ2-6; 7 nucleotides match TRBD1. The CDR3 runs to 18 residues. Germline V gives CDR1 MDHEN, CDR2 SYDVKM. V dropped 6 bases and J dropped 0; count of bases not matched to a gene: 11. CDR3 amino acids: CASRPDRVRFSGANVLTF. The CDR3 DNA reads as TGTGCCAGCAGACCTGACAGGGTCCGCTTCTCTGGGGCCAACGTCCTGACTTTC.

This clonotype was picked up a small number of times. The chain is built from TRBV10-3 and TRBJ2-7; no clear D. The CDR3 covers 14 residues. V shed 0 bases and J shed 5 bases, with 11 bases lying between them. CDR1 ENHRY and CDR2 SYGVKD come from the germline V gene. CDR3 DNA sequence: TGTGCCATCAGTGAGTCGAATTCGTACCACGAGCAGTACTTC. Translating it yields CAISESNSYHEQYF.

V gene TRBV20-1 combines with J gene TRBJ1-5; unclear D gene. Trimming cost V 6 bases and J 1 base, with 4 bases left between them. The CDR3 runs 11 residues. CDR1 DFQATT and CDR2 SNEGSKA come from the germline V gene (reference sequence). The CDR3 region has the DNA TGCAGTGCCACAAGCAATCAGCCCCAGCATTTT. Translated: CSATSNQPQHF.

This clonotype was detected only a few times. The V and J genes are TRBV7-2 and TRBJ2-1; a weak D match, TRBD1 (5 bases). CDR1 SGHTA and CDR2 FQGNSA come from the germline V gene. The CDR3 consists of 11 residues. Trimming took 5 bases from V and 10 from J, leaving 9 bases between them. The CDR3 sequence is CASSEYREQFF. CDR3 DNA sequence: TGTGCCAGCAGCGAGTACAGGGAGCAGTTCTTC. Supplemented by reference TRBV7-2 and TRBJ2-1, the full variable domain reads GAGVSQSPSNKVTEKGKDVELRCDPISGHTALYWYRQSLGQGLEFLIYFQGNSAPDKSGLPSDRFSAERTGGSVSTLTIQRTQQEDSAVYLCASSEYREQFFGPGTRLTVL.

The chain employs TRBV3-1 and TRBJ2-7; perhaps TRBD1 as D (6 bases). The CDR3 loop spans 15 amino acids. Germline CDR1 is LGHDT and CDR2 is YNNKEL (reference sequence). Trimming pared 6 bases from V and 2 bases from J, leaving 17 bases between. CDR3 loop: CASSVGFTGPYEQYF. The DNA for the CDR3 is TGTGCCAGCAGTGTCGGGTTTACAGGGCCCTACGAGCAGTACTTC.

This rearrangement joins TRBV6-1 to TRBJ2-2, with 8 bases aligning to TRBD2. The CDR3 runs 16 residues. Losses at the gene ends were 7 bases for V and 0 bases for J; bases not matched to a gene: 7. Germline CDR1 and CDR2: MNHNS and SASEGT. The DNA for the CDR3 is TGTGCCAGCACGCAGCGGGGGCGTACGAACACCGGGGAGCTGTTTTTT. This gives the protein CASTQRGRTNTGELFF.

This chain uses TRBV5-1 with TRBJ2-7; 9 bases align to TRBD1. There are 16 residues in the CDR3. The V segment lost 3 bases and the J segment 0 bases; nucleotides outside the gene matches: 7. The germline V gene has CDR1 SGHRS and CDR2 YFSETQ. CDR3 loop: CASSYTGTGISYEQYF. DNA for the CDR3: TGCGCCAGCAGCTATACCGGGACAGGGATCTCCTACGAGCAGTACTTC.

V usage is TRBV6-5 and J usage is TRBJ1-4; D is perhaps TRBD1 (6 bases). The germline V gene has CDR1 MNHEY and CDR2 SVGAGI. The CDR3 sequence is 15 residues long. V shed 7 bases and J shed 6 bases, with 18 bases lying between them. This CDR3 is CASNPGGRWDEKLFF. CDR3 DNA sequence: TGTGCCAGCAACCCCGGGGGCCGGTGGGATGAAAAACTGTTTTTT.

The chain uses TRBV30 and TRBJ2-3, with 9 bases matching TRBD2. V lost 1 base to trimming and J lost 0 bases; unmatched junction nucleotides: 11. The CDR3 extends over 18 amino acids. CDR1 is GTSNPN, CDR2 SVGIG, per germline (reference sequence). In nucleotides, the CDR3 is TGTGCCTGGAGTGGGATGGGGGACAGCGGGGGGAGCACAGATACGCAGTATTTT. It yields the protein CAWSGMGDSGGSTDTQYF.

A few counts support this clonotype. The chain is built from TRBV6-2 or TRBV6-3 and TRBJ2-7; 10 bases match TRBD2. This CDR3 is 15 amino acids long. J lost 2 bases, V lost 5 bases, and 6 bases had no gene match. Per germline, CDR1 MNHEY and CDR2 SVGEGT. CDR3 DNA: TGTGCCAGCAGTCACCCCAGCGGGGGGGCCTACGAGCAGTACTTC. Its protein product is CASSHPSGGAYEQYF.

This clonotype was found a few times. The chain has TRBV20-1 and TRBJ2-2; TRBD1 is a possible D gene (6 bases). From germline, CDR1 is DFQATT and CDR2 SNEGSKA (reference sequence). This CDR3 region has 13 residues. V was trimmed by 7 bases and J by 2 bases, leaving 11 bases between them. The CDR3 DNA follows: TGCAGTGTTATACAGGGAAACACCGGGGAGCTGTTTTTT. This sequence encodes CSVIQGNTGELFF.

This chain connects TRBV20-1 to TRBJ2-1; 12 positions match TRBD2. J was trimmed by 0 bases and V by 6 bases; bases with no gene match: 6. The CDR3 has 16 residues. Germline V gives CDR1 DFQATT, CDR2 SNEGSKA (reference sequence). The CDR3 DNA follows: TGCAGTGCACTGACTAGCGGGGGACCCTCCTACAATGAGCAGTTCTTC. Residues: CSALTSGGPSYNEQFF.

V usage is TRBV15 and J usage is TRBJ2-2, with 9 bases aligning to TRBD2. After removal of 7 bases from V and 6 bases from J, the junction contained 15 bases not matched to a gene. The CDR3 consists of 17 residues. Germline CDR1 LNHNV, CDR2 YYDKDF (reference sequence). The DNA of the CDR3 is TGTGCCACCACCCTGACTAGCGGAGAGGTATTCCCCGGGGAGCTGTTTTTT. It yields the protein CATTLTSGEVFPGELFF.

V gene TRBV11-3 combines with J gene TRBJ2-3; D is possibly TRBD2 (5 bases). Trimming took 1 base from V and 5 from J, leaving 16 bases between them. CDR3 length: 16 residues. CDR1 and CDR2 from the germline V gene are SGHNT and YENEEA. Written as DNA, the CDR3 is TGTGCCAGCAGCTTAGGTTTAAGGGTCGGAGGAGATACGCAGTATTTT. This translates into CASSLGLRVGGDTQYF.

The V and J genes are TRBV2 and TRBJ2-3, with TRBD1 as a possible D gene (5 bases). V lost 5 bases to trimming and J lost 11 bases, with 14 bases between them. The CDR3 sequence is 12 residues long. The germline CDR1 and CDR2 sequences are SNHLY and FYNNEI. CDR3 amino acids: CASSKTGSGQYF. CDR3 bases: TGTGCCAGCAGTAAAACAGGCTCAGGGCAGTATTTT. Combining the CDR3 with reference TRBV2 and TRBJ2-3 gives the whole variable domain EPEVTQTPSHQVTQMGQEVILRCVPISNHLYFYWYRQILGQKVEFLVSFYNNEISEKSEIFDDQFSVERPDGSNFTLKIRSTKLEDSAMYFCASSKTGSGQYFGPGTRLTVL.

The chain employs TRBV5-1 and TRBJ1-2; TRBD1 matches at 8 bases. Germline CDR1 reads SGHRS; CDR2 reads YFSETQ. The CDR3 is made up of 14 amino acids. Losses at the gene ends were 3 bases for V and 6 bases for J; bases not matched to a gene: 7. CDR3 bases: TGCGCCAGCAGCTCTTCGACAGGGGACAATGGCTACACCTTC. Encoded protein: CASSSSTGDNGYTF. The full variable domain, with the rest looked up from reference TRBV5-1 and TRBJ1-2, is KAGVTQTPRYLIKTRGQQVTLSCSPISGHRSVSWYQQTPGQGLQFLFEYFSETQRNKGNFPGRFSGRQFSNSRSEMNVSTLELGDSALYLCASSSSTGDNGYTFGSGTRLTVV.

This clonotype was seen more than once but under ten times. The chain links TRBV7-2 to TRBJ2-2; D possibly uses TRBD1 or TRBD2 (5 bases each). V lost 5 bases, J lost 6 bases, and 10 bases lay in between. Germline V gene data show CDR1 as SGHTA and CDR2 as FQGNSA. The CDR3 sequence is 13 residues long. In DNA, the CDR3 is TGTGCCAGCAGCGCCGGGGCGGCCGGGGAGCTGTTTTTT. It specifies CASSAGAAGELFF.

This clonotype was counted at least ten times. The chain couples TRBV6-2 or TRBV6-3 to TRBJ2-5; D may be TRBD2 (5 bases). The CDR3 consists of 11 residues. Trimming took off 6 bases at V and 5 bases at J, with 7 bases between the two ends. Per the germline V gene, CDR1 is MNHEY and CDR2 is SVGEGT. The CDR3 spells CASSRGETQYF. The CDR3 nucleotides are TGTGCCAGCAGCCGCGGGGAGACCCAGTACTTC.

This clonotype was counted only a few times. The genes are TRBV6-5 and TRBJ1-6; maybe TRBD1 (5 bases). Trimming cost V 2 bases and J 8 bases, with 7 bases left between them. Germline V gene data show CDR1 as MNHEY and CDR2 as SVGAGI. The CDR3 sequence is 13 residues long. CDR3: CASSYMGDSPLHF. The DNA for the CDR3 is TGTGCCAGCAGTTACATGGGGGATTCACCCCTCCACTTT.

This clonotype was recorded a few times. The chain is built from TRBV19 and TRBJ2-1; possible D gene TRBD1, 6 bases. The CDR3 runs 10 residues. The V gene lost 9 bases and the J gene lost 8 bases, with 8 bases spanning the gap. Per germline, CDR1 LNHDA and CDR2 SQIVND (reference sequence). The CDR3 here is CASRGDEQFF. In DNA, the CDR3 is TGTGCCAGCAGGGGTGATGAGCAGTTCTTC.